The rows below give T cell receptor beta chains drawn from one sample of a study of blood T cell repertoires in COVID-19. Sequencing was performed with immunoSEQ multiplex PCR; in TCRdb, only in-frame clones are kept and a portion is missing. The sample shows 97,000 or so clones, 87% of them seen only once. The sample consisted of peripheral blood. All receptors come from a woman aged 45-59 years with COVID-19, enrolled during active disease. Each CDR3 is given without its conserved first and last residue.

j_gene | v_gene | len | CDR3aa
TRBJ2-5 | TRBV7-8 | 14 | ASSLASGGAWETQY
TRBJ2-5 | TRBV11-2 | 13 | ASSSSPRREETQY
TRBJ2-2 | TRBV9 | 16 | ASSPNSGLATNTGELF
TRBJ2-1 | TRBV2 | 15 | ASISLGGTGGRGEQF
TRBJ1-6 | TRBV11-2 | 13 | ASSPRTGGNSPLH
TRBJ2-2 | TRBV30 | 13 | AWSPGGANTGELF
TRBJ1-2 | TRBV5-4 | 15 | ASSTLVGQGINYGYT
TRBJ2-3 | TRBV6-1 | 13 | ASSESPTSADTQY
TRBJ2-3 | TRBV6-5 | 13 | ASTLEAGGGDTQY
TRBJ2-7 | TRBV9 | 13 | ASSVDYRGPYEQY
TRBJ1-4 | TRBV2 | 12 | ASRPTGTGEKLF
TRBJ2-3 | TRBV30 | 12 | AWSRTGGTDTQY
TRBJ1-6 | TRBV7-2 | 12 | ASSYIPTQSPLH
TRBJ2-3 | TRBV10-3 | 12 | ATQGLSSTDTQY
TRBJ2-3 | TRBV3-1/TRBV3-2 | 15 | ASSQVEWVAGPDTQY
TRBJ2-7 | TRBV7-9 | 14 | ASSPAGQGKTYEQY
TRBJ2-5 | TRBV4-2 | 14 | ASSQRLAGGAETQY
TRBJ2-3 | TRBV7-2 | 13 | ASSSSGGAVNTQY
TRBJ1-2 | TRBV3-1/TRBV3-2 | 11 | ASSLGTDYGYT
TRBJ1-1 | TRBV6-5 | 12 | ASSSGTANTEAF
TRBJ2-4 | TRBV11-2 | 13 | ASSLAGQRSDIQY
TRBJ1-5 | TRBV2 | 14 | ASSGSGGWSNQPQH
TRBJ1-5 | TRBV7-5 | 15 | VRSFDRNHWGNQPQH
TRBJ2-3 | TRBV2 | 12 | ASSPVGSKDTQY
TRBJ1-5 | TRBV7-2 | 13 | ASSLGQGINQPQH
TRBJ2-3 | TRBV10-1 | 13 | ASSEFRGTTDTQY
TRBJ1-5 | TRBV6-2/TRBV6-3 | 12 | ASSSTAPNQPQH
TRBJ2-1 | TRBV7-6 | 14 | ASSLALGISYNEQF
TRBJ2-1 | TRBV2 | 14 | ASSEARASGGNEQF
TRBJ2-7 | TRBV6-5 | 11 | ASSPTGRYEQY
TRBJ1-1 | TRBV15 | 10 | ATSRAGPPAF
TRBJ1-4 | TRBV5-6 | 13 | ASSSRGATNEKLF
TRBJ2-1 | TRBV28 | 13 | ASSASGGIGYEQF
TRBJ2-3 | TRBV2 | 13 | ASLERDTSTDTQY
TRBJ1-4 | TRBV7-6 | 11 | ASSLAEGGKLF
TRBJ2-1 | TRBV14 | 15 | ASSQDWLAGPHNEQF
TRBJ1-1 | TRBV9 | 12 | ASSVLAGSTEAF
TRBJ2-5 | TRBV3-1/TRBV3-2 | 11 | ASSRDNQETQY
TRBJ1-6 | TRBV7-6 | 14 | ASSRAEGQSNSPLH
TRBJ1-5 | TRBV28 | 14 | ASSLGGRGGNQPQH
TRBJ1-1 | TRBV5-6 | 11 | ASSLDRGNEAF
TRBJ1-1 | TRBV5-1 | 11 | ASAVEPNTEAF
TRBJ1-2 | TRBV7-9 | 12 | ASSLVAGDNGYT
TRBJ2-2 | TRBV5-1 | 12 | ASRRGGGTGELF
TRBJ2-3 | TRBV15 | 13 | ATSRDRGVPDTQY
TRBJ1-3 | TRBV18 | 14 | ASSPQEKSSGNTIY
TRBJ1-1 | TRBV5-6 | 13 | ASSPQGALDTEAF